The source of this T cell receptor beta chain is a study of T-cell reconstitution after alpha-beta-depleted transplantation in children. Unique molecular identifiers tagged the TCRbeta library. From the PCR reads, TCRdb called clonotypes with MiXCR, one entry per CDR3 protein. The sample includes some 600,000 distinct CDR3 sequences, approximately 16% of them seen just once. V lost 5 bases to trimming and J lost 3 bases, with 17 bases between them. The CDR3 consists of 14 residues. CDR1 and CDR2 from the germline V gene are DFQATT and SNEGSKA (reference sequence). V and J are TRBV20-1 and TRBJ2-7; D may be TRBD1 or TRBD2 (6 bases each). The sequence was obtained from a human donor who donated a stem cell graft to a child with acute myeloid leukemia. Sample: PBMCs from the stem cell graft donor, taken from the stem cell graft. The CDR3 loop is CSAFVGGRVYEQYF. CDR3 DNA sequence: TGCAGTGCTTTTGTGGGGGGCCGAGTCTACGAGCAGTACTTC.